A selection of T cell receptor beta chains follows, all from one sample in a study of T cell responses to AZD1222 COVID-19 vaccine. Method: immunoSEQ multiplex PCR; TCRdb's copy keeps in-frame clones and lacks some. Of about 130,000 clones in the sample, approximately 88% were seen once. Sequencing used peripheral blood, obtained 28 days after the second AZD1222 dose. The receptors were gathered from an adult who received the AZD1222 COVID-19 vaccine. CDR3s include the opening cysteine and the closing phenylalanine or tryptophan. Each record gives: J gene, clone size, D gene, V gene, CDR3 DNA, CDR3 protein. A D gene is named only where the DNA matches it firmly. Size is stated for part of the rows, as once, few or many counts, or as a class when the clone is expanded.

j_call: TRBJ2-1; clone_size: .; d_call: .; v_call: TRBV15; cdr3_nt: TGTGCCACCAGCAGAGAGGGTGGATTAGAGCAGTTCTTC; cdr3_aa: CATSREGGLEQFF
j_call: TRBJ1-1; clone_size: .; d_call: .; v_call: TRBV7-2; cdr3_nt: TGTGCCAGCAGCCTCCTTGCTGGGGACACTGAAGCTTTCTTT; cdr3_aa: CASSLLAGDTEAFF
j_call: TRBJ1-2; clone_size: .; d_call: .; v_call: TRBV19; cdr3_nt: TGTGCCAGTAGTCCCATTAGGGGCAGTAACTATGGCTACACCTTC; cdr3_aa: CASSPIRGSNYGYTF
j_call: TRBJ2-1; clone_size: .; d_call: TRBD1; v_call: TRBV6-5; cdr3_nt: TGTGCCAGCAGCCGAACAGGGGTCACCTACAATGAGCAGTTCTTC; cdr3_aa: CASSRTGVTYNEQFF
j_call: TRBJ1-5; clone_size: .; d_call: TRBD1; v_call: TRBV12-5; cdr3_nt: TGTGCTAGTGGTTTGGTACCAATACAGGGGTTTAATCAGCCCCAGCATTTT; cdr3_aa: CASGLVPIQGFNQPQHF
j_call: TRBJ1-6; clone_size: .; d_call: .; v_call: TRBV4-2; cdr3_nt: TGTGCCAGCAGCCAAGAATGGGGGGTCGTCTATAATTCACCCCTCCACTTT; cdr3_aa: CASSQEWGVVYNSPLHF
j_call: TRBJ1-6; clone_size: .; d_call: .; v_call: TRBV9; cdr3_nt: TGTGCCAGCAGCGCGGGGGGTCAGGGCGGCCTCCACTTT; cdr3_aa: CASSAGGQGGLHF
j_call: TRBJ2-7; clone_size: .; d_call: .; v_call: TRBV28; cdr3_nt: TGTGCCAGCAGTTTACAGGACTACGAGCAGTACTTC; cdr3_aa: CASSLQDYEQYF
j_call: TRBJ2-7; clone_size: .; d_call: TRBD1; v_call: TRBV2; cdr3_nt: TGTGCCAGCAGGAGGTCAGGGGGACCCTACGAGCAGTACTTC; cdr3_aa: CASRRSGGPYEQYF
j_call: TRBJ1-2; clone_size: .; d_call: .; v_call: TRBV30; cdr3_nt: TGTGCCTGGGAAAACAGGAGAAGGGGTGGCTACACCTTC; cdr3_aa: CAWENRRRGGYTF
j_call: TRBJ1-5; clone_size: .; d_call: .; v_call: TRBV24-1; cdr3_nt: TGTGCCACCAGTGGGGCGGACAGTTCAAAAAGCAATCAGCCCCAGCATTTT; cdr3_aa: CATSGADSSKSNQPQHF
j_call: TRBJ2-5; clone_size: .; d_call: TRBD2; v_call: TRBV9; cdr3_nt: TGTGCCAGCAGCGCCGGGGGGGCGGGTGAGACCCAGTACTTC; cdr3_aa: CASSAGGAGETQYF
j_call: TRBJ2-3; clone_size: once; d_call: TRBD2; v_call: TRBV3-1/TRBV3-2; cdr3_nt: TGTGCCAGCAGCCAAGTACTAGCGGCAGATACGCAGTATTTT; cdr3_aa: CASSQVLAADTQYF
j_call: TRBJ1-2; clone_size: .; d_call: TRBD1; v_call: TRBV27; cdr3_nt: TGTGCCAGCAGAGGGACAGGGGGCGGGTATGGCTACACCTTC; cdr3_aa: CASRGTGGGYGYTF
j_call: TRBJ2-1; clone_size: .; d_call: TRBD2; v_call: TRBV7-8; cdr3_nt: TGTGCCAGCACGCTACTAGCGAATTCCTACAATGAGCAGTTCTTC; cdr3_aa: CASTLLANSYNEQFF
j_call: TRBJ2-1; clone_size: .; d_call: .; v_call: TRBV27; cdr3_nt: TGTGCCAGCAGTTTATTGGGTAGTCGTGAGCAGTTCTTC; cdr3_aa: CASSLLGSREQFF
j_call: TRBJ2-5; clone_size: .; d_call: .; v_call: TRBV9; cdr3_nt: TGTGCCAGCAGCGTAGGGACAGAAGAGACCCAGTACTTC; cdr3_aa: CASSVGTEETQYF
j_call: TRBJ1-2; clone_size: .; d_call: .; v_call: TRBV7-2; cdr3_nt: TGTGCCAGCAGCTTATCGGCAGGGCCCTATGGCTACACCTTC; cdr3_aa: CASSLSAGPYGYTF